These 19 T cell receptor beta chains came from one sample sequenced in a study of T cells after yellow fever vaccination. TCRdb re-called the 5' RACE reads through MiXCR, storing one row per CDR3 protein. Among about 170,000 distinct CDR3 sequences, approximately 10% were seen once, and the ten largest hold less than 40%. The material sequenced was CD8+ T cells sorted from PBMCs, taken 15 days after the yellow fever booster vaccination. These receptors came from a young man who received the YFV17D yellow fever vaccine.

This clonotype was seen more than once but under ten times. V gene TRBV20-1 combines with J gene TRBJ2-1, with D possibly matching TRBD1 (6 bases). The CDR3 length is 15 residues. V was cut by 1 base and J by 7 bases, with 17 bases left in between. Germline CDR1 DFQATT, CDR2 SNEGSKA (reference sequence). CDR3 amino acids: CSARGSTGYLNEQFF. For the CDR3, the DNA is TGCAGTGCTAGAGGGTCTACAGGGTACCTAAATGAGCAGTTCTTC.

V is TRBV6-5 and J is TRBJ1-2, with D unresolved. From germline, CDR1 is MNHEY and CDR2 SVGAGI. The CDR3 spans 13 residues. Deletions cut 6 bases from V and 8 bases from J, with 16 bases between. CDR3 in amino acids: CASSPGAVRGYTF. The CDR3 DNA is TGTGCCAGCAGCCCCGGTGCCGTTCGGGGCTACACCTTC.

This clonotype was picked up a small number of times. The genes are TRBV2 and TRBJ2-5, with TRBD1 matching over 9 bases. Trimming at V came to 4 bases and at J to 5 bases, leaving 2 bases not matched to a gene. This CDR3 contains 13 residues. Germline V gene lookup returns CDR1 SNHLY and CDR2 FYNNEI. The CDR3 loop is CASSVTGGETQYF. CDR3 coding DNA: TGTGCCAGCAGTGTGACAGGGGGGGAGACCCAGTACTTC.

CDR3 sequence reads: CASSFPTHSYEQYF. In nucleotides, the CDR3 is TGTGCCAGCAGTTTTCCTACACACTCCTACGAGCAGTACTTC. J is TRBJ2-7 and V is TRBV12-3 or TRBV12-4; D is uncertain. V was pared by 3 bases and J by 0 bases, with 9 bases between. The CDR3 extends over 14 amino acids.

This chain links TRBV3-1 with TRBJ2-1; D remains unclear. CDR3 length: 15 amino acids. Germline-derived CDR1 and CDR2 are LGHDT and YNNKEL (reference sequence). V was shortened by 3 bases and J by 4 bases, with 13 bases between the two germline ends. The CDR3 sequence: CASSHSTRRYNEQFF. The DNA of the CDR3 is TGTGCCAGCAGCCACAGCACACGGAGATACAATGAGCAGTTCTTC.

This clonotype was seen a handful of times. The V and J genes are TRBV12-3 or TRBV12-4 and TRBJ2-2, with D uncertain. The CDR3 totals 15 residues. Between the trimmed V and J ends, which lost 3 bases and 1 base, there was a span of 9 bases. CDR3 loop: CASSLVQMNTGELFF. CDR3 in DNA: TGTGCCAGCAGTTTGGTTCAGATGAACACCGGGGAGCTGTTTTTT.

CDR3 nucleotides: TGTGCCAGCAGCGTAGGGGGGACCCCGGGTAGCGGGACCCAAGAGACCCAGTACTTC. Translating it yields CASSVGGTPGSGTQETQYF. V gene TRBV9 combines with J gene TRBJ2-5, with 8 bases aligning to TRBD2. Losses at the gene ends were 0 bases for V and 1 base for J; bases not matched to a gene: 14. Germline assignment: CDR1 SGDLS and CDR2 YYNGEE. This CDR3 comprises 19 residues.

This clonotype was seen more than once but under ten times. The chain combines TRBV7-8 with TRBJ2-7, with 8 positions matching TRBD1. Germline lookup yields CDR1 SGHVS and CDR2 FQNEAQ. V dropped 5 bases and J dropped 1; count of bases not matched to a gene: 10. The CDR3 is 16 residues long. The DNA of the CDR3 is TGTGCCAGCAGCCCGGGGCCCCGACAGGGGTCCTACGAGCAGTACTTC. It is translated as CASSPGPRQGSYEQYF.

This clonotype occurred a few times. The J gene is TRBJ2-1, the V gene TRBV4-2; D remains unclear. There are 14 residues in the CDR3. Germline V CDR1 and CDR2: LGHNA, YNFKEQ. V lost 0 bases, J lost 10 bases, and 13 bases lay in between. Written as DNA, the CDR3 is TGTGCCAGCAGCCAAGATCTAGACGTCGGCGAGCAGTTCTTC. It translates to CASSQDLDVGEQFF.

The chain couples TRBV20-1 to TRBJ2-5; 11 nucleotides line up with TRBD1. Germline trimming cut 7 bases from V and 5 bases from J; bases unmatched to any gene: 3. This CDR3 has 12 amino acids. The germline V gene has CDR1 DFQATT and CDR2 SNEGSKA (reference sequence). The DNA of the CDR3 is TGCAGTGGGGACAGGGGGTGGGAGACCCAGTACTTC. Translating it yields CSGDRGWETQYF.

This clonotype has more than one count but fewer than ten. The chain links TRBV7-6 to TRBJ2-5; D remains unclear. CDR1 SGHVS and CDR2 FNYEAQ come from the germline V gene. This CDR3 comprises 15 residues. V was pared by 5 bases and J by 0 bases, with 13 bases between. The CDR3 DNA reads as TGTGCCAGCAGCCCCCGGATGGTGGACCAAGAGACCCAGTACTTC. This sequence encodes CASSPRMVDQETQYF.

There are a few counts of this clonotype. V is TRBV7-2 and J is TRBJ2-1, with 14 bases aligning to TRBD2. Germline CDR1 SGHTA, CDR2 FQGNSA. V lost 4 bases and J lost 10; bases outside the gene matches: 6. The CDR3 covers 15 residues. CDR3 DNA: TGTGCCAGCAGCTCTCCGGGACTAGCGGGGGAAGAGCAGTTCTTC. It translates to CASSSPGLAGEEQFF. Full variable domain (rest looked up from reference TRBV7-2 and TRBJ2-1): GAGVSQSPSNKVTEKGKDVELRCDPISGHTALYWYRQSLGQGLEFLIYFQGNSAPDKSGLPSDRFSAERTGGSVSTLTIQRTQQEDSAVYLCASSSPGLAGEEQFFGPGTRLTVL.

This chain links TRBV6-2 or TRBV6-3 with TRBJ2-7; 9 bases map to TRBD1. After removal of 0 bases from V and 1 base from J, the junction contained 10 bases not matched to a gene. Per the germline V gene, CDR1 is MNHEY and CDR2 is SVGEGT. The CDR3 totals 18 residues. Written as DNA, the CDR3 is TGTGCCAGCAGTTACTCGAGCGCGGGACAGGGACTATCCTACGAGCAGTACGTC. Amino acid sequence: CASSYSSAGQGLSYEQYV.

The chain recombines TRBV6-5 with TRBJ2-1; D gene unclear. CDR1 and CDR2 from the germline V gene are MNHEY and SVGAGI. Trimming left V 5 bases short and J 6 bases short, with 11 bases between. The length of the CDR3 is 13 residues. The CDR3 DNA follows: TGTGCCAGCAGTACCCCTGGGGTCAATGAGCAGTTCTTC. Protein product: CASSTPGVNEQFF.

In this sample, this clonotype turned up a few times. The gene calls are TRBV9 and TRBJ2-6; D gene uncertain. The CDR3 totals 14 residues. Germline assignment: CDR1 SGDLS and CDR2 YYNGEE. Between the trimmed V and J ends, which lost 3 bases and 0 bases, there was a span of 4 bases. CDR3 sequence reads: CASSGLSGANVLTF. The CDR3 DNA reads TGTGCCAGCAGCGGGCTCTCTGGGGCCAACGTCCTGACTTTC.

The table lists this clonotype with a few counts. This chain links TRBV29-1 with TRBJ1-1, with D unclear. From germline, CDR1 is SQVTM and CDR2 ANQGSEA. With 3 bases removed from V and 0 bases from J, the gap between germline ends came to 11 bases. This CDR3 is built from 14 residues. The CDR3 is CSVDPGNMNTEAFF. The CDR3 DNA reads as TGCAGCGTTGATCCGGGGAACATGAACACTGAAGCTTTCTTT.

The rearrangement joins TRBV4-3 to TRBJ1-1; D uncertain. V was shortened by 0 bases and J by 4 bases, with 12 bases between the two germline ends. The CDR3 extends over 15 amino acids. Germline V lookup: CDR1 LGHNA, CDR2 YSLEER. CDR3 DNA: TGCGCCAGCAGCCAAGAGCGAGGGCTGAGCACTGAAGCTTTCTTT. This sequence encodes CASSQERGLSTEAFF.

This clonotype was detected many times. The chain's CDR3 is CATSRDGRGITGELFF. The CDR3 DNA is TGTGCCACCAGCAGAGATGGCAGGGGCATCACCGGGGAGCTGTTTTTT. The chain recombines TRBV15 with TRBJ2-2; possibly TRBD1 for D (6 bases). The V end lost 0 bases, the J end lost 4 bases, and 12 bases lay between the germline ends. The CDR3 spans 16 residues. CDR1 and CDR2 from the germline V gene are LNHNV and YYDKDF (reference sequence).

This clonotype was picked up a small number of times. Written as DNA, the CDR3 is TGTGCCAGCAGCTTTAGCGGGGGGGCAGATACGCAGTATTTT. Translating gives CASSFSGGADTQYF. The gene calls are TRBV7-2 and TRBJ2-3, with 11 bases identical to TRBD2. In germline, CDR1 is SGHTA, CDR2 FQGNSA. V trimming: 3 bases; J trimming: 4 bases; junction bases outside the gene matches: 0. The CDR3 extends over 14 amino acids.